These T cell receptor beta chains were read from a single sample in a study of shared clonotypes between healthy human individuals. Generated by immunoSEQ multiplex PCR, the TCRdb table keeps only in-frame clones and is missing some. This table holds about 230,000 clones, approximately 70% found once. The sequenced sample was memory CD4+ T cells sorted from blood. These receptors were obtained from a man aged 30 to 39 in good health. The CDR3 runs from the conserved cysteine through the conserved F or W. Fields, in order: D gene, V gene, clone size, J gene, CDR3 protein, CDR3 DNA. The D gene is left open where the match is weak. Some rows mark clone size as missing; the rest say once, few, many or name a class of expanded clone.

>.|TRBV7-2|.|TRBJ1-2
CASSPLAGGSGYTF
TGTGCCAGCAGCCCCCTGGCGGGTGGCTCTGGCTACACCTTC
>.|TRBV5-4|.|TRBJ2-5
CASSPTRQETQYF
TGTGCCAGCAGCCCCACTAGACAAGAGACCCAGTACTTC
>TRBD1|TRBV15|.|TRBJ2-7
CATSREQGAGYEQYF
TGTGCCACCAGCCGGGAACAGGGGGCCGGGTACGAGCAGTACTTC
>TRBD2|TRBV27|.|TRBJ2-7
CASSLSPPGLAGGPTRDEQYF
TGTGCCAGCAGTTTGTCCCCCCCCGGACTAGCGGGAGGGCCTACTAGGGACGAGCAGTACTTC
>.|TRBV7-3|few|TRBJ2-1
CASSRGLNNEQFF
TGTGCCAGCAGCCGGGGACTCAACAATGAGCAGTTCTTC
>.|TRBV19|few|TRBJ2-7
CASSIDSQTSYEQYF
TGTGCCAGTAGTATAGATAGCCAGACCTCCTACGAGCAGTACTTC
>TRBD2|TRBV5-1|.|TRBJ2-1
CASSPGLAGVGEQFF
TGCGCCAGCAGCCCAGGACTAGCGGGAGTTGGCGAGCAGTTCTTC
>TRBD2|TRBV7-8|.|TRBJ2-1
CASSFLSGGASSYNEQFF
TGTGCCAGCAGCTTCCTGAGCGGGGGGGCGAGCTCCTACAATGAGCAGTTCTTC
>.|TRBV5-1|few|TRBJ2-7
CASSLNDAYEQYF
TGCGCCAGCAGCCTTAACGATGCCTACGAGCAGTACTTC
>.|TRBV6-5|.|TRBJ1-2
CASSNPGGNPCTF
TGTGCCAGCAGCAACCCGGGGGGGAATCCGTGCACCTTC
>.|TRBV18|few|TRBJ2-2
CASSPQSGELFF
TGTGCCAGCTCACCCCAATCCGGGGAGCTGTTTTTT
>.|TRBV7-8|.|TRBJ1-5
CASSLTRGGGNQPQHF
TGTGCCAGCAGCTTAACCAGGGGAGGAGGGAATCAGCCCCAGCATTTT
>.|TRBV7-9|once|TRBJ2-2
CASSLESRTGELFF
TGTGCCAGCAGCTTAGAATCACGCACCGGGGAGCTGTTTTTT
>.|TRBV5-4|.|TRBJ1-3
CASSLDGGQNGNTIYF
TGTGCCAGCAGCTTGGATGGCGGGCAGAACGGAAACACCATATATTTT
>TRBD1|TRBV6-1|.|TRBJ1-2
CASSEGRGSYYGYTF
TGTGCCAGCAGTGAGGGCAGGGGGAGTTACTATGGCTACACCTTC
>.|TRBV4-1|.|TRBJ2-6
CASSRNGGANVLTF
TGCGCCAGCAGCCGGAACGGTGGGGCCAACGTCCTGACTTTC
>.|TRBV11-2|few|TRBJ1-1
CASSLVAWAEAFF
TGTGCCAGCAGCTTAGTCGCGTGGGCTGAAGCTTTCTTT
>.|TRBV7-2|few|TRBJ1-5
CASSLDYYQPQHF
TGTGCCAGCAGCTTAGACTACTATCAGCCCCAGCATTTT
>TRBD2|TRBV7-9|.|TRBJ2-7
CASSLRGSNYEQYF
TGTGCCAGCAGCTTACGCGGGAGCAACTACGAGCAGTACTTC
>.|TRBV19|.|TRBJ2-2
CASSSGALTGELFF
TGTGCCAGTAGTTCGGGGGCGCTGACCGGGGAGCTGTTTTTT
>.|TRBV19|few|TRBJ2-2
CAITDFNTGELFF
TGTGCCATCACAGACTTTAACACCGGGGAGCTGTTTTTT
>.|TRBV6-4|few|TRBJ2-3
CASSDKRQRTDTQYF
TGTGCCAGCAGTGACAAGCGCCAGCGCACAGATACGCAGTATTTT
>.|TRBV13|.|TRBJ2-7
CASSLDSTYEQYF
TGTGCCAGCAGCTTAGACAGCACCTACGAGCAGTACTTC
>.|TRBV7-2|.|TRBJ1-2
CASSLAGTSGGYTF
TGTGCCAGCAGCTTAGCCGGGACATCGGGAGGCTACACCTTC
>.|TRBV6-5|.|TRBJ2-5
CASTKAGAQETQYF
TGTGCCAGCACTAAGGCGGGCGCGCAAGAGACCCAGTACTTC
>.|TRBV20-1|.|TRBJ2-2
CSAVGTGELFF
TGCAGTGCTGTAGGTACCGGGGAGCTGTTTTTT
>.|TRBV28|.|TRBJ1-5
CASSLDLSSWPQHF
TGTGCCAGCAGTTTAGACCTATCGTCTTGGCCCCAGCATTTT
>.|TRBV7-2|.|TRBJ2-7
CASSLVRTYEQYF
TGTGCCAGCAGCTTAGTCCGGACCTACGAGCAGTACTTC
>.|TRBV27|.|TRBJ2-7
CASSPRRVGNEQYF
TGTGCCAGCAGTCCTCGCAGGGTGGGTAACGAGCAGTACTTC
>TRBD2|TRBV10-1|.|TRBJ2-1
CASRASGTNEQFF
TGCGCCAGCAGGGCTAGCGGGACCAATGAGCAGTTCTTC
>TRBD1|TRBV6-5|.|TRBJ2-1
CASRLQGANYNEQFF
TGTGCCAGCAGATTACAGGGGGCTAACTACAATGAGCAGTTCTTC
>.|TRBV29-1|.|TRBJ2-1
CSVEAGLPRGYEQFF
TGCAGCGTTGAGGCGGGCTTACCCCGGGGCTATGAGCAGTTCTTC
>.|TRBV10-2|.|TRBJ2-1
CASSVGGYNEQFF
TGCGCCAGCAGTGTGGGAGGTTACAATGAGCAGTTCTTC
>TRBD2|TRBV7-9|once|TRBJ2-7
CAGSSSGRMPQYF
TGTGCCGGGTCATCTAGCGGGAGGATGCCGCAGTACTTC
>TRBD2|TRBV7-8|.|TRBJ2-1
CASSLGFGTSLFNEQFF
TGTGCCAGCAGCTTAGGATTTGGGACTAGTTTGTTCAATGAGCAGTTCTTC
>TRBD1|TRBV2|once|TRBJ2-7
CASSLGQGEQYF
TGTGCCAGCAGCCTGGGACAGGGAGAGCAGTACTTC
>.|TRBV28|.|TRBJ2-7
CASESGPVPYEQYF
TGTGCCAGCGAGAGCGGGCCGGTCCCCTACGAGCAGTACTTC
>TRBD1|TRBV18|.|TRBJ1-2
CASSPSPGQGYEGYTF
TGTGCCAGCTCACCTTCTCCCGGACAGGGGTATGAAGGCTACACCTTC
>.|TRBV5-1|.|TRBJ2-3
CASSLRGVSTDTQYF
TGCGCCAGCAGCTTGCGTGGCGTTAGCACAGATACGCAGTATTTT
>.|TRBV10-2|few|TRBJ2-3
CASSGYPSLLLTDTQYF
TGCGCCAGCAGTGGTTATCCTAGTCTACTTCTCACAGATACGCAGTATTTT
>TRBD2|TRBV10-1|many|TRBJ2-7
CASSGKSSGSYEQYF
TGCGCCAGCAGTGGAAAATCTAGCGGGAGCTACGAGCAGTACTTC
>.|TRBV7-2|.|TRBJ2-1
CASSERQGNEQFF
TGTGCCAGCAGCGAGCGGCAGGGGAATGAGCAGTTCTTC
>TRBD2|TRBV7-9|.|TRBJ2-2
CASSLVLAGNTGELFF
TGTGCCAGCAGCTTAGTCCTAGCGGGGAACACCGGGGAGCTGTTTTTT
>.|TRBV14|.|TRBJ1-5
CASSPGTDQPQHF
TGTGCCAGCAGCCCCGGAACTGATCAGCCCCAGCATTTT
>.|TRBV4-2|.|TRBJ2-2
CASDGGPGGVTGELFF
TGTGCCAGCGACGGAGGTCCTGGAGGGGTCACCGGGGAGCTGTTTTTT
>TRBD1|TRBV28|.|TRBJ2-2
CASSFSGTGAGELFF
TGTGCCAGCAGTTTCTCCGGGACAGGGGCCGGGGAGCTGTTTTTT
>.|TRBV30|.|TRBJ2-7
CAWVGPYYEQYF
TGTGCCTGGGTTGGACCCTACTACGAGCAGTACTTC
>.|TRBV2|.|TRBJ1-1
CASIPLYRDTEAFF
TGTGCCAGCATTCCCTTGTACAGGGACACTGAAGCTTTCTTT